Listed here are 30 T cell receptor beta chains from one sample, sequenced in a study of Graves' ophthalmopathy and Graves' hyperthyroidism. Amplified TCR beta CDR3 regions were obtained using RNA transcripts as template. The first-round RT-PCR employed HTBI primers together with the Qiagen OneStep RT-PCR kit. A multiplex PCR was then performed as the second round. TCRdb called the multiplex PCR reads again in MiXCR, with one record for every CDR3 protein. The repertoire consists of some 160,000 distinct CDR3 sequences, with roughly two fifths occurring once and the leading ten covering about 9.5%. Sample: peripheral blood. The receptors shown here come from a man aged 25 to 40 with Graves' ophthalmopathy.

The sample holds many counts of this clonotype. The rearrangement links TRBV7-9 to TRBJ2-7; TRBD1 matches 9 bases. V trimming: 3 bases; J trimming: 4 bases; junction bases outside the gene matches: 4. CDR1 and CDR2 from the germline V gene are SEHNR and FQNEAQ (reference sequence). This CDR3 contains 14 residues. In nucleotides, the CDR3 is TGTGCCAGCAGCTTCCGGGACAGGGCTTACGAGCAGTACTTC. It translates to CASSFRDRAYEQYF.

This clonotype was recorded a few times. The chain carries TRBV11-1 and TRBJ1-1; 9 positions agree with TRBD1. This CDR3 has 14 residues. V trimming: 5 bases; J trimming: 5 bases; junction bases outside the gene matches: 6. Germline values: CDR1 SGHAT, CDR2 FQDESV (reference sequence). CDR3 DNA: TGTGCCAGCAGCACACACAGGGGGCAGACTGAAGCTTTCTTT. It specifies CASSTHRGQTEAFF.

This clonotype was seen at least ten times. For the CDR3, the DNA is TGTGCCAGCAGTTACCTCATCAGGCCGGGTATAGATAAGCCAGCCTACGAGCAGTACTTC. This gives the protein CASSYLIRPGIDKPAYEQYF. This chain connects TRBV6-2 or TRBV6-3 to TRBJ2-7; D unclear. CDR1 is MNHEY and CDR2 is SVGEGT in the germline V gene. This CDR3 region has 20 residues. V lost 2 bases to trimming and J lost 2 bases, with 28 bases between them.

The CDR3, as DNA: TGTGCCACCAGTACAGGGGGCTGGGGCAATCAGCCCCAGCATTTT. This gives the protein CATSTGGWGNQPQHF. The chain has TRBV15 and TRBJ1-5; 9 bases line up with TRBD1. The CDR3 sequence is 15 residues long. V shed 6 bases and J 2 bases; nucleotides not matched to a gene: 5. Germline V CDR1 and CDR2: LNHNV, YYDKDF (reference sequence).

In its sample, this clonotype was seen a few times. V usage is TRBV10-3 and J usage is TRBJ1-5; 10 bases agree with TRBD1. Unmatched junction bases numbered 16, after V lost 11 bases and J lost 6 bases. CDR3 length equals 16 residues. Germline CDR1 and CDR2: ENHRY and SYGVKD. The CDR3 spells CAVPGTGDPSGQPQHF. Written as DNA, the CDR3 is TGTGCCGTTCCCGGGACAGGGGACCCCTCTGGTCAGCCCCAGCATTTT.

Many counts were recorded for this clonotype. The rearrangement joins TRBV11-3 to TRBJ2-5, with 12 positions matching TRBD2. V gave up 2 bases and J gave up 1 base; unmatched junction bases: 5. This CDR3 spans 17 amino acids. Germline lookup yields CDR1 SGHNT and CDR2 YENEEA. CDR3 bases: TGTGCCAGCAGCTTAATCCGGACTAGCGGGATCCAAGAGACCCAGTACTTC. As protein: CASSLIRTSGIQETQYF.

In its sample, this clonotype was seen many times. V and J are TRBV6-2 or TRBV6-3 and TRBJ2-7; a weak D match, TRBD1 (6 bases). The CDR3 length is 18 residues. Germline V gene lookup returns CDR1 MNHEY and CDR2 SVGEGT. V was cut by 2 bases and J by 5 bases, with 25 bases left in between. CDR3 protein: CASSYGRGKPGPPHEQYF. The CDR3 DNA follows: TGTGCCAGCAGTTACGGCAGGGGAAAACCGGGCCCCCCCCACGAGCAGTACTTC.

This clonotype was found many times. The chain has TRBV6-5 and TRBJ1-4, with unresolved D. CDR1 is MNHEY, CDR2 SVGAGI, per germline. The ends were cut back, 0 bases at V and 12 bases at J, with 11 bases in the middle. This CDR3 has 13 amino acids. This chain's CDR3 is CASSYSSPQELFF. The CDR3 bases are TGTGCCAGCAGTTACTCGTCACCCCAGGAACTGTTTTTT.

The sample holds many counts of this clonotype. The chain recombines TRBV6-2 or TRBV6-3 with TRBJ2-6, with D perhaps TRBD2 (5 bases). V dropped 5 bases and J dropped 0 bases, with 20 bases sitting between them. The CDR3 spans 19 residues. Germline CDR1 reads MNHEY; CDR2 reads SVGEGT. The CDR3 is CASSLALGVAPSGANVLTF. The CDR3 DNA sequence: TGTGCCAGCAGTCTCGCTTTGGGAGTAGCCCCCTCTGGGGCCAACGTCCTGACTTTC.

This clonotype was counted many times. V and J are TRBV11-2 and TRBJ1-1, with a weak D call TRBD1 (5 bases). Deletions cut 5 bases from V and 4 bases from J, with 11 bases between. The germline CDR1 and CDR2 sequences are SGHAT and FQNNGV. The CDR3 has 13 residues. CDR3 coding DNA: TGTGCCAGCAGCCTTGGACATCTCACTGAAGCTTTCTTT. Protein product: CASSLGHLTEAFF.

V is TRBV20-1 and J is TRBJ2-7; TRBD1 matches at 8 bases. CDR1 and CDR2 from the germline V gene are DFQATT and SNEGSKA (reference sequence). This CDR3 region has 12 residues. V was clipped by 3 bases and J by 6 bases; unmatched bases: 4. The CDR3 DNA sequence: TGCAGTGCTAGGCTACAGGGGGTCGAGCAGTACTTC. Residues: CSARLQGVEQYF.

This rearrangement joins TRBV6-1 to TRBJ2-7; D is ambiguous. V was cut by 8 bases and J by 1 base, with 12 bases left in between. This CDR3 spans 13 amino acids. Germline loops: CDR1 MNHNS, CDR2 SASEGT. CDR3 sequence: CASGDTASYEQYF. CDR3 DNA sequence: TGTGCCAGCGGAGACACGGCATCCTACGAGCAGTACTTC.

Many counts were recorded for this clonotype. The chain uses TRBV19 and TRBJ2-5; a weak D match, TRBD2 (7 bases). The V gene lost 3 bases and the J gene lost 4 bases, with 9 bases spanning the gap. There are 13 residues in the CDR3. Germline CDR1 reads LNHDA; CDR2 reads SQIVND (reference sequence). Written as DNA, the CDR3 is TGTGCCAGTAGTATGCGGGGGCGAGAGACCCAGTACTTC. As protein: CASSMRGRETQYF.

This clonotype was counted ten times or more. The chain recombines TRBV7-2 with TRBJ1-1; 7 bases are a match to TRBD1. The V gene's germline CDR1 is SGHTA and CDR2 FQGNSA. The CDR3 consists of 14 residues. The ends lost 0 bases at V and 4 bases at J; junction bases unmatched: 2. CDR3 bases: TGTGCCAGCAGCTTAGCAGGGGGCATCACTGAAGCTTTCTTT. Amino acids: CASSLAGGITEAFF.

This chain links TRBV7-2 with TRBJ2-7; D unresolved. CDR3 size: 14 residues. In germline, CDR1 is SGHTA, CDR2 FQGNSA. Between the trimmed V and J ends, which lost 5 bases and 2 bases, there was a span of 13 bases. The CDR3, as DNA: TGTGCCAGCAGCCCGATGGGTCGAGCCTACGAGCAGTACTTC. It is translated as CASSPMGRAYEQYF.

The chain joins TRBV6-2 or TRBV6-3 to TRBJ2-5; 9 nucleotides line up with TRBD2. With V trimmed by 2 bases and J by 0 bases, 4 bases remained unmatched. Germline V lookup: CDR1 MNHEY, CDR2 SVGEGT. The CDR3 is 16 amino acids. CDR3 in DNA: TGTGCCAGCAGTTACCTACTAGCGGGCCACCAAGAGACCCAGTACTTC. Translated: CASSYLLAGHQETQYF.

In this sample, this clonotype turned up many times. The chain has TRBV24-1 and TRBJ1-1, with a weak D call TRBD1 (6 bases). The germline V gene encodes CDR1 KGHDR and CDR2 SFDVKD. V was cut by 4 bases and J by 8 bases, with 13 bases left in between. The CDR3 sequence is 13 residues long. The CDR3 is CATSDLAGTEAFF. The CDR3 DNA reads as TGTGCCACCAGTGACCTCGCCGGGACAGAAGCTTTCTTT.

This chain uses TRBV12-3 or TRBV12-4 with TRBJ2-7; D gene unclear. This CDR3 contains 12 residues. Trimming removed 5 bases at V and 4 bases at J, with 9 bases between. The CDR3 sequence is CASSRSAYEQYF. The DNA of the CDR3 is TGTGCCAGCAGTCGGTCCGCTTACGAGCAGTACTTC.

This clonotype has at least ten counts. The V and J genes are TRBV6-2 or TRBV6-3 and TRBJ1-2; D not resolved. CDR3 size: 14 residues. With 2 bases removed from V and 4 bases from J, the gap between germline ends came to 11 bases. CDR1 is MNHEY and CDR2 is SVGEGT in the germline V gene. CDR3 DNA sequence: TGTGCCAGCAGTTACGATGAGGGTTCCTATGGCTACACCTTC. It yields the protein CASSYDEGSYGYTF.

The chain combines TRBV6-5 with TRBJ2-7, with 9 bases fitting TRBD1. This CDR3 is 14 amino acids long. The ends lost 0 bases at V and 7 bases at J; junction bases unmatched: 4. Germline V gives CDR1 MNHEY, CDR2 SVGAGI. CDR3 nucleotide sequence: TGTGCCAGCAGTTACTCAAGGACAGGGGAAGAGCAGTACTTC. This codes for CASSYSRTGEEQYF.

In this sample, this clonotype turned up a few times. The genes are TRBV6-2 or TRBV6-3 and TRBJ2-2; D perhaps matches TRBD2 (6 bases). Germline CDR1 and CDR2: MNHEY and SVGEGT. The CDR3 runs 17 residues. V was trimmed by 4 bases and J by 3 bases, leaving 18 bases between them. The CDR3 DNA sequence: TGTGCCAGCAGTTTCCCGACTAGTAGATATGACACCGGGGAGCTGTTTTTT. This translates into CASSFPTSRYDTGELFF.

As DNA, the CDR3 is TGTGCCAGTAGTTCTCGGGCGGGACAGGGAGCGAACACTGAAGCTTTCTTT. Translated, it gives CASSSRAGQGANTEAFF. The J gene is TRBJ1-1, the V gene TRBV19, with TRBD1 matching over 9 bases. Trimming removed 5 bases from V and 1 base from J; junction bases left unmatched: 11. This CDR3 contains 17 residues. CDR1 is LNHDA and CDR2 is SQIVND in the germline V gene (reference sequence).

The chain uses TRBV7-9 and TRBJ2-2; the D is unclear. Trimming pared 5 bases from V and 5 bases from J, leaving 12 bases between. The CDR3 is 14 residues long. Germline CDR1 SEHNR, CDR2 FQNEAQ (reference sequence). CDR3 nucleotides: TGTGCCAGCAGCGTTCAGGCCCGTACCGGGGAGCTGTTTTTT. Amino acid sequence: CASSVQARTGELFF.

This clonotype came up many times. CDR3 DNA sequence: TGTGCCAGCAGTCCTCTCCGTTCGACTAGCGGGAAGTACGAGCAGTACTTC. Residues: CASSPLRSTSGKYEQYF. The rearrangement uses TRBV28 and TRBJ2-7; 11 nucleotides line up with TRBD2. This CDR3 spans 17 amino acids. Germline CDR1 is MDHEN and CDR2 is SYDVKM. With V trimmed by 5 bases and J by 4 bases, 13 bases remained unmatched. Full variable domain (rest looked up from reference TRBV28 and TRBJ2-7): DVKVTQSSRYLVKRTGEKVFLECVQDMDHENMFWYRQDPGLGLRLIYFSYDVKMKEKGDIPEGYSVSREKKERFSLILESASTNQTSMYLCASSPLRSTSGKYEQYFGPGTRLTVT.

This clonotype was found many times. The CDR3 sequence: CASSPSGGDSYEQYF. CDR3 coding DNA: TGTGCCAGCAGCCCTAGCGGAGGAGATTCCTACGAGCAGTACTTC. This rearrangement joins TRBV7-3 to TRBJ2-7; 7 nucleotides agree with TRBD2. The CDR3 extends over 15 amino acids. Germline-derived CDR1 and CDR2 are SGHTA and FQGTGA. Trimming cost V 5 bases and J 1 base; bases outside gene matches: 8.

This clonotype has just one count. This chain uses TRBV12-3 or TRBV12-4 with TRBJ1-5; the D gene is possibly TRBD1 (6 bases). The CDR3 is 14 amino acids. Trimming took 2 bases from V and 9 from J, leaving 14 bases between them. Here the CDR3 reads CASSLSTGEGPQHF. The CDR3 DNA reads TGTGCCAGCAGTTTATCGACAGGCGAGGGGCCCCAGCATTTT.

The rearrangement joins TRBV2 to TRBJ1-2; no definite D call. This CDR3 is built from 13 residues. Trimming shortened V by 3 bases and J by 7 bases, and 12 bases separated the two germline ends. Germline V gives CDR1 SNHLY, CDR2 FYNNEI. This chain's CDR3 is CASSEDGWGGYTF. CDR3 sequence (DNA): TGTGCCAGCAGTGAGGACGGCTGGGGTGGCTACACCTTC.

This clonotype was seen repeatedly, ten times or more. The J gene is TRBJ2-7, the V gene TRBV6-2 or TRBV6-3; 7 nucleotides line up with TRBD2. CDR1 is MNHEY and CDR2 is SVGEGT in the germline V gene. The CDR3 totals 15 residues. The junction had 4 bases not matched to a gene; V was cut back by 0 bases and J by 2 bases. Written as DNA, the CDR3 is TGTGCCAGCAGTTACTCTAACGCGGGGGCCTACGAGCAGTACTTC. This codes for CASSYSNAGAYEQYF.

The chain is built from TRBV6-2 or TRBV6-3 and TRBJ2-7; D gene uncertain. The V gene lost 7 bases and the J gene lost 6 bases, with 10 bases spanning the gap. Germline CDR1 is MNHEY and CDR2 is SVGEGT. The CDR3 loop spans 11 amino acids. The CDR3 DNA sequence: TGTGCCAGCAAGGCGCGGTTCGAGCAGTACTTC. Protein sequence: CASKARFEQYF.

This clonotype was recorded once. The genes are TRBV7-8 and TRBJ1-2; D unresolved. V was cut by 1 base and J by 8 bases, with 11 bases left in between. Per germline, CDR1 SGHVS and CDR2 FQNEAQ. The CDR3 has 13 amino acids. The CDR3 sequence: CASSLGARRGYTF. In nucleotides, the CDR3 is TGTGCCAGCAGCTTAGGAGCGAGGAGAGGCTACACCTTC.